One and the same sample provided the 25 T cell receptor beta chains below, sequenced in a study of control samples from healthy donors and cancer patients. Here immunoSEQ multiplex PCR was the method, and the copy in TCRdb shows in-frame clones only, minus some. The sample lists 75,000 to 90,000 clones; about 91% were seen once. The sequencing sample was made of blood. The receptors stem from a man aged 50 or older in good health.

The chain uses TRBV25-1 and TRBJ1-3; a weak D match, TRBD1 (5 bases). Germline V gene sequence: CDR1 MGHDK, CDR2 SYGVNS. V gave up 8 bases and J gave up 4 bases, with 15 bases separating them. This CDR3 has 14 residues. CDR3 amino acids: CASRNSGSGNTIYF. The DNA for the CDR3 is TGTGCCAGCCGCAATTCAGGGTCGGGAAACACCATATATTTT.

The chain recombines TRBV12-3 or TRBV12-4 with TRBJ1-1; D is unclear. CDR3 length equals 13 residues. The V gene lost 4 bases and the J gene lost 11 bases, with 17 bases spanning the gap. The DNA for the CDR3 is TGTGCCAGCAGTTCGTGGGGTTTGTCTTGGGCTTTCTTT. Protein product: CASSSWGLSWAFF.

This clone was detected a few times. The chain combines TRBV4-3 with TRBJ2-5; tentative D call: TRBD2 (6 bases). V lost 1 base to trimming and J lost 2 bases, with 11 bases between them. Germline V gene lookup returns CDR1 LGHNA and CDR2 YSLEER. The CDR3 has 15 residues. The CDR3 region has the DNA TGCGCCAGCAGCCAAGGGCGGGGCGGGCAAGAGACCCAGTACTTC. Residues: CASSQGRGGQETQYF.

The rearrangement uses TRBV14 and TRBJ1-1, with TRBD1 matching over 9 bases. Trimming took 4 bases from V and 0 from J; bases not matched to a gene: 6. The CDR3 loop spans 16 amino acids. Germline V gene data show CDR1 as SGHDN and CDR2 as FVKESK. This CDR3 reads CASSLDRGVMNTEAFF. The CDR3 DNA reads as TGTGCCAGCAGCCTGGACAGGGGCGTCATGAACACTGAAGCTTTCTTT. Supplemented by reference TRBV14 and TRBJ1-1, the full variable domain reads EAGVTQFPSHSVIEKGQTVTLRCDPISGHDNLYWYRRVMGKEIKFLLHFVKESKQDESGMPNNRFLAERTGGTYSTLKVQPAELEDSGVYFCASSLDRGVMNTEAFFGQGTRLTVV.

The chain carries TRBV6-2 or TRBV6-3 and TRBJ2-3; a possible D gene is TRBD2 (6 bases). The germline gives CDR1 MNHEY, CDR2 SVGEGT. The CDR3 totals 15 residues. Trimming removed 7 bases from V and 8 bases from J, with 22 bases in between. For the CDR3, the DNA is TGTGCCAGCACCCCATTGGGGGGAAGTTTTACTACGCAGTATTTT. Its translation: CASTPLGGSFTTQYF.

J is TRBJ2-3 and V is TRBV11-2, with TRBD2 as a possible D gene (6 bases). The V gene lost 3 bases and the J gene lost 4 bases, with 8 bases spanning the gap. Germline CDR1 reads SGHAT; CDR2 reads FQNNGV. The CDR3 has 13 residues. DNA for the CDR3: TGTGCCAGCAGCTTTTCGGGGGCAGATACGCAGTATTTT. Its translation is CASSFSGADTQYF. The whole variable domain, remainder taken from reference TRBV11-2 and TRBJ2-3, is EAGVAQSPRYKIIEKRQSVAFWCNPISGHATLYWYQQILGQGPKLLIQFQNNGVVDDSQLPKDRFSAERLKGVDSTLKIQPAKLEDSAVYLCASSFSGADTQYFGPGTRLTVL.

In its sample, this clone was seen once. The chain has TRBV5-6 and TRBJ2-5; D gene ambiguous. This CDR3 has 12 amino acids. Trimming stripped 5 bases from V and 9 bases from J, with 14 bases between. Germline V gives CDR1 SGHDT, CDR2 YYEEEE. CDR3 loop: CASSIGLPAQYF. The CDR3 DNA is TGTGCCAGCAGTATCGGCCTCCCAGCCCAGTACTTC.

The V call is TRBV7-8, the J call TRBJ1-6; no clear D. Germline V gives CDR1 SGHVS, CDR2 FQNEAQ. Trimming removed 1 base at V and 3 bases at J, with 13 bases between. CDR3 length equals 17 residues. The CDR3 region has the DNA TGTGCCAGCAGCTTAGTGGGGTGGACGGTCTATAATTCACCCCTCCACTTT. Residues: CASSLVGWTVYNSPLHF.

This clone has only one observation. The chain couples TRBV5-6 to TRBJ2-3, with D perhaps matching TRBD1 (6 bases). The V and J ends lost 0 bases and 2 bases respectively, with 10 bases between them. CDR3 length equals 15 residues. Germline assignment: CDR1 SGHDT and CDR2 YYEEEE. CDR3 nucleotide sequence: TGTGCCAGCAGCTTGGTGAAGGGGGTCACAGATACGCAGTATTTT. This codes for CASSLVKGVTDTQYF.

J is TRBJ2-2 and V is TRBV23-1; D might be TRBD1 (6 bases). TRBV23-1 is an ORF; its function is uncertain. The CDR3 length is 15 residues. V was trimmed by 7 bases and J by 4 bases, leaving 16 bases between them. The CDR3 loop is CASIQGIQITGELFF. The CDR3 DNA is TGCGCCAGCATTCAGGGGATACAAATCACCGGGGAGCTGTTTTTT.

This chain joins TRBV14 and TRBJ2-3; TRBD2 aligns across 10 bases. Trimming cost V 4 bases and J 0 bases; bases outside gene matches: 7. Looked up from germline, CDR1 is SGHDN and CDR2 is FVKESK. This CDR3 has 17 amino acids. As DNA, the CDR3 is TGTGCCAGCAGCCCTTTCAGCGGGGGGGGTAGCACAGATACGCAGTATTTT. Translating it yields CASSPFSGGGSTDTQYF.

The rearrangement uses TRBV7-3 and TRBJ1-1; the D gene is possibly TRBD1 (5 bases). CDR1 and CDR2 (germline): SGHTA, FQGTGA. This CDR3 has 15 amino acids. V lost 2 bases and J 1 base, leaving 11 bases between the germline ends. CDR3 loop: CASSLFGATNTEAFF. As DNA, the CDR3 is TGTGCCAGCAGCTTATTCGGGGCTACGAACACTGAAGCTTTCTTT.

This clone has only one observation. The chain recombines TRBV6-5 with TRBJ1-5; a weak D match, TRBD1 (5 bases). From germline, CDR1 is MNHEY and CDR2 SVGAGI. This CDR3 contains 13 residues. V was cut by 7 bases and J by 4 bases, with 11 bases left in between. The CDR3: CASTPGLNQPQHF. For the CDR3, the DNA is TGTGCCAGCACCCCAGGGCTTAATCAGCCCCAGCATTTT.

The chain recombines TRBV10-3 with TRBJ1-3; TRBD1 is a possible D gene (6 bases). The CDR3 runs 18 residues. Germline V gene data show CDR1 as ENHRY and CDR2 as SYGVKD. Trimming removed 3 bases from V and 3 bases from J, with 21 bases in between. This chain's CDR3 is CAISESSAGGRNGNTIYF. In DNA, the CDR3 is TGTGCCATCAGTGAATCCAGCGCGGGGGGCCGTAATGGAAACACCATATATTTT.

The chain has TRBV24-1 and TRBJ1-1; 9 bases agree with TRBD1. Germline CDR1 KGHDR, CDR2 SFDVKD. Trimming at V came to 4 bases and at J to 11 bases, leaving 13 bases not matched to a gene. The CDR3 consists of 15 residues. CDR3 nucleotides: TGTGCCACCAGTGACTCACCGGGACAGGGAGGTCGGGCTTTCTTT. It is translated as CATSDSPGQGGRAFF.

The sample holds one count of this clone. The genes are TRBV6-2 or TRBV6-3 and TRBJ2-1; D not certain. V shed 6 bases and J shed 5 bases, with 8 bases lying between them. CDR3 length equals 12 residues. Germline CDR1 reads MNHEY; CDR2 reads SVGEGT. DNA of the CDR3: TGTGCCAGCAGCCCCTTCCACAATGAGCAGTTCTTC. Its protein is CASSPFHNEQFF.

The chain joins TRBV2 to TRBJ2-7, with 9 nucleotides matching TRBD1. Trimming cost V 6 bases and J 1 base; bases outside gene matches: 1. CDR1 and CDR2 from the germline V gene are SNHLY and FYNNEI. CDR3 length: 13 residues. The CDR3 sequence: CASRGTGSYEQYF. The CDR3 DNA follows: TGTGCCAGCAGGGGGACAGGGTCCTACGAGCAGTACTTC.

This chain joins TRBV7-2 and TRBJ2-2; D gene unclear. This CDR3 region has 11 residues. Germline CDR1 is SGHTA and CDR2 is FQGNSA. Trimming shortened V by 1 base and J by 7 bases, and 1 base separated the two germline ends. CDR3 DNA sequence: TGTGCCAGCAGCTTAGTCGGGGAGCTGTTTTTT. Protein product: CASSLVGELFF.

The chain recombines TRBV7-8 with TRBJ2-2; D not certain. The V gene's germline CDR1 is SGHVS and CDR2 FQNEAQ. The CDR3 extends over 15 amino acids. Trimming pared 4 bases from V and 5 bases from J, leaving 14 bases between. The CDR3 DNA follows: TGTGCCAGCAGCTCCCTGAACTCAGAAACCGGGGAGCTGTTTTTT. Amino acids: CASSSLNSETGELFF.

This chain connects TRBV6-1 to TRBJ1-6; possible D gene TRBD1, 6 bases. CDR1 and CDR2 from the germline V gene are MNHNS and SASEGT. The CDR3 contains 18 residues. V lost 4 bases and J lost 5, with 21 bases in between. The CDR3 here is CASSVQSGRGNDNSPLHF. In nucleotides, the CDR3 is TGTGCCAGCAGTGTACAGTCGGGCAGGGGAAATGATAATTCACCCCTCCACTTT.

The V call is TRBV2, the J call TRBJ1-2; TRBD1 aligns across 7 bases. The junction had 7 bases not matched to a gene; V was cut back by 1 base and J by 5 bases. Germline V gene lookup returns CDR1 SNHLY and CDR2 FYNNEI. The CDR3 spans 15 residues. This chain's CDR3 is CASSEGRGRQYGYTF. CDR3 bases: TGTGCCAGCAGTGAAGGGAGGGGGCGTCAGTATGGCTACACCTTC.

V and J are TRBV30 and TRBJ2-5; D ambiguous. Germline assignment: CDR1 GTSNPN and CDR2 SVGIG (reference sequence). CDR3 length: 14 residues. The ends were cut back, 4 bases at V and 1 base at J, with 13 bases in the middle. The CDR3 region has the DNA TGTGCCTGGACACTGGCAGGTTCCCAAGAGACCCAGTACTTC. Residues: CAWTLAGSQETQYF.

The chain recombines TRBV5-1 with TRBJ1-3, with D unresolved. With 0 bases removed from V and 0 bases from J, the gap between germline ends came to 16 bases. In germline, CDR1 is SGHRS, CDR2 YFSETQ. The CDR3 totals 18 residues. CDR3 coding DNA: TGCGCCAGCAGCTTGGTAGACCCCAGTGCGATCTCTGGAAACACCATATATTTT. Encoded protein: CASSLVDPSAISGNTIYF. Based on the CDR3 plus reference TRBV5-1 and TRBJ1-3, the full variable domain is KAGVTQTPRYLIKTRGQQVTLSCSPISGHRSVSWYQQTPGQGLQFLFEYFSETQRNKGNFPGRFSGRQFSNSRSEMNVSTLELGDSALYLCASSLVDPSAISGNTIYFGEGSWLTVV.

This clone came up once. The chain joins TRBV5-1 to TRBJ2-7; D might be TRBD1 (6 bases). The CDR3 is 14 residues long. Germline lookup yields CDR1 SGHRS and CDR2 YFSETQ. V was cut by 5 bases and J by 2 bases, with 14 bases left in between. DNA for the CDR3: TGCGCCAGCAGTCAGGGGCCCTCCACCTACGAGCAGTACTTC. Its translation: CASSQGPSTYEQYF.

Written as DNA, the CDR3 is TGTGCCAGCAGCTTGTGGGAGAATTTGGGCCAGCCCCAGCATTTT. Translation gives CASSLWENLGQPQHF. The rearrangement joins TRBV5-5 to TRBJ1-5; no reliable D call. Germline V lookup: CDR1 SGHKS, CDR2 YYEKEE (reference sequence). V was clipped by 1 base and J by 7 bases, with 15 bases between them. The CDR3 is 15 amino acids.